The present T cell receptor beta chain was sequenced within a study of spatial heterogeneity in lung cancer. Study-wide points: There were more appearances of ubiquitous expanded tumor TCRs in blood at resection than at follow-up.

In this sample, this clonotype turned up many times. Its antigen is not identified. Described time point: sample taken at primary tumor resection. Donors were under 90 untreated early-stage non-small cell lung cancer patients. Sequencing of whole RNA from tumor, nontumor lung or frozen PBMC involved no sorting. Every molecule of TCR cDNA had its own unique molecular identifier. TCRdb re-called the 5' RACE reads with MiXCR, one entry per CDR3 protein. The sample yields roughly 48,000 distinct CDR3 sequences, approximately 5% seen once. Per the germline V gene, CDR1 is SGHRS and CDR2 is YFSETQ. V shed 2 bases and J shed 5 bases, with 10 bases lying between them. The CDR3 covers 14 residues.

Sequencing used PBMCs, obtained at surgery. This rearrangement joins TRBV5-1 to TRBJ1-4; D not certain. This receptor was obtained from a male donor with early-stage non-small cell lung cancer. In nucleotides, the CDR3 is TGCGCCAGCAGCTTTCAGTGGGGAAATGAAAAACTGTTTTTT. It is translated as CASSFQWGNEKLFF.